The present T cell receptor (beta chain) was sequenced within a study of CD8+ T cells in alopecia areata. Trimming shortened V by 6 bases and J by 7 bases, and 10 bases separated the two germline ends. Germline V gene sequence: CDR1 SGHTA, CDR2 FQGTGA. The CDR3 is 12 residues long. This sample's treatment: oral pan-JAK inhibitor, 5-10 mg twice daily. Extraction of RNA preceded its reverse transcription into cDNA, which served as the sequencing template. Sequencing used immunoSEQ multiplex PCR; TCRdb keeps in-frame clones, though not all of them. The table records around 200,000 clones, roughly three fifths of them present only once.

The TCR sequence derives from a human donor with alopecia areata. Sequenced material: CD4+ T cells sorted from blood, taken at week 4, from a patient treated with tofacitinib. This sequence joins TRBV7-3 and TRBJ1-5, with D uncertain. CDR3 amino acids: CASRPGRQPQHF. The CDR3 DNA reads TGTGCCAGCAGGCCAGGCCGACAGCCCCAGCATTTT.